This TCR beta chain derives from a study of blood T cell repertoires in COVID-19. Original processing notes: Reference gene primer amplification in the assay estimated nucleated cell counts. TCRdb keeps only in-frame clones here, not all; method: immunoSEQ multiplex PCR. That table furnishes V, J and clone size, whereas the DNA furnished D and trimming. The table includes about 220,000 clones, about 80% detected once. CDR3 length: 15 amino acids. Germline V gives CDR1 SGDLS, CDR2 YYNGEE. V lost 2 bases and J lost 4, with 15 bases in between. Sequencing was performed on PBMCs or T cells enriched from blood (not recorded which). The chain couples TRBV9 to TRBJ1-2; no reliable D call. The sequence was collected from a middle-aged woman with acute COVID-19. This CDR3 is CASSVNSGGRYGYTF. The DNA for the CDR3 is TGTGCCAGCAGCGTCAACTCAGGAGGGCGCTATGGCTACACCTTC.